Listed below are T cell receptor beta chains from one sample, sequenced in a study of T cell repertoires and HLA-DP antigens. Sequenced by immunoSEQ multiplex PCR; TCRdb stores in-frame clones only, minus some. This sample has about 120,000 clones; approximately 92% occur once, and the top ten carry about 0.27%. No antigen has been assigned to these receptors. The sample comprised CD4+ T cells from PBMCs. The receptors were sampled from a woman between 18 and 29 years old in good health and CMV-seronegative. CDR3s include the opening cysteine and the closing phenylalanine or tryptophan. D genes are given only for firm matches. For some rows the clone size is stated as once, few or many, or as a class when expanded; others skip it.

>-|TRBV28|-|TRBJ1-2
TGTGCCAGCAGGCGACAGGCGGTTAACTATGGCTACACCTTC
CASRRQAVNYGYTF
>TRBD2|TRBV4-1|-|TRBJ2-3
TGCGCCAGCAGCCCTGGTGAACTAGCGGCTAGCACAGATACGCAGTATTTT
CASSPGELAASTDTQYF
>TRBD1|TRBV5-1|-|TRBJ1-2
TGCGCCAGCAGCCTGGGACAGGGGGGCGGCTACACCTTC
CASSLGQGGGYTF
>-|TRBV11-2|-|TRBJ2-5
TGTGCCAGCAGCTTACTTCAAGAGACCCAGTACTTC
CASSLLQETQYF
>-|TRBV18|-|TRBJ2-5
TGTGCCAGCTCACCGGCAGGACAAGAGACCCAGTACTTC
CASSPAGQETQYF
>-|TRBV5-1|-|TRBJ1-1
TGCGCCAGCAGCCATTTCCGGGGGAACACTGAAGCTTTCTTT
CASSHFRGNTEAFF
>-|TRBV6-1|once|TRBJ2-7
TGTGCCAGCAGTGATATTCGTTACGAGCAGTACTTC
CASSDIRYEQYF
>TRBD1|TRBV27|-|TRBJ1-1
TGTGCCACCGGAAGACACAGGGGGTGGACTGAAGCTTTCTTT
CATGRHRGWTEAFF
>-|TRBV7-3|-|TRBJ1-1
TGTGCCAGCAGCTTAGGCAGGGGGAACACTGAAGCTTTCTTT
CASSLGRGNTEAFF
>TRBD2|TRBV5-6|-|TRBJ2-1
TGTGCCAGCAGCTTTCTGGCTAGCGGGAAGGTTGATGAGCAGTTCTTC
CASSFLASGKVDEQFF
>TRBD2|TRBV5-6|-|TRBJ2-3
TGTGCCAGCAGCTTGTACCGGGGGGGCGGCACAGATACGCAGTATTTT
CASSLYRGGGTDTQYF
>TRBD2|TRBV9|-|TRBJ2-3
TGTGCCAGCAGCACCCTAGAAAGGACTAGCGGGGGGTGGACAGATACGCAGTATTTT
CASSTLERTSGGWTDTQYF
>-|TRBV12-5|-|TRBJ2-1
TGTGCTAGTGGTTTGGCCTGGACTGACAGCTCCTACAATGAGCAGTTCTTC
CASGLAWTDSSYNEQFF
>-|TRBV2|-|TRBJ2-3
TGTGCCAGCAGACCGACAGCTAGCACAGATACGCAGTATTTT
CASRPTASTDTQYF
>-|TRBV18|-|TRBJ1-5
TGTGCCAGCTCGTCAGACGGGGGGCTACGTCCCCAGCATTTT
CASSSDGGLRPQHF
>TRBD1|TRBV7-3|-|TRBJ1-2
TGTGCCAGCAGCTCCTCCGCGACAGGGTCAGGTGGCTACACCTTC
CASSSSATGSGGYTF
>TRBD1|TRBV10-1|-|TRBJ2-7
TGCGCCAGCAGTCTTTCCGGGACAGGGGACGACGAGCAGTACTTC
CASSLSGTGDDEQYF
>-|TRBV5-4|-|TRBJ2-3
TGTGCCAGCAGCTTGGCCGTCGCAGATACGCAGTATTTT
CASSLAVADTQYF
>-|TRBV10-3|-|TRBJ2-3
TGTGCCATCAGGGGACCCGGGCCTAGCACAGATACGCAGTATTTT
CAIRGPGPSTDTQYF
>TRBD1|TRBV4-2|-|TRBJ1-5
TGTGCCAGCAGCCAACGAACCGGGACAGGGGTAATAATCAATCAGCCCCAGCATTTT
CASSQRTGTGVIINQPQHF
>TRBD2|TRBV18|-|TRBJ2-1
TGTGCCAGCTCACCTCCGGGACTAGCGGGAGGGAACGTCCAGTTCTTC
CASSPPGLAGGNVQFF
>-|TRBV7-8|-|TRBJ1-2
TGTGCCAGCAGCTTAGACACAGACCTAAACGACAACTATGGCTACACCTTC
CASSLDTDLNDNYGYTF
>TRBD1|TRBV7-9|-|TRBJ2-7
TGTGCCAGCTGTGGGCAGGGGGCCTACGAGCAGTACTTC
CASCGQGAYEQYF
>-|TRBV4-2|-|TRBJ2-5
TGTGCCAGCAGCCAAGAGCTAGCTTTGGGTTCTGAGACCCAGTACTTC
CASSQELALGSETQYF
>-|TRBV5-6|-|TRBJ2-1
TGTGCCAGCAGCATGACAAATGAGCAGTTCTTC
CASSMTNEQFF